This T cell receptor beta chain was documented in a study of blood T cell repertoires in COVID-19. Study in general: Samples representing acute and convalescent COVID-19 were sourced from the United States, Italy and Spain.

Germline CDR1 is SGHAT and CDR2 is FQDESV (reference sequence). V gave up 2 bases and J gave up 5 bases, with 12 bases separating them. The CDR3 totals 15 residues. In the original workflow: Estimation of nucleated cell counts relied on the amplification of reference gene primers. The assay was immunoSEQ multiplex PCR, and TCRdb's table has in-frame clones only and misses some. The V and J calls and clone size are taken from that table; D and trimming were inferred from the DNA. The repertoire holds under 200,000 clones, with approximately 90% as singletons. Sequenced sample: peripheral blood. This TCR was sampled from a man in his 60s with active or convalescent COVID-19. The chain has TRBV11-1 and TRBJ2-2, with D uncertain. DNA of the CDR3: TGTGCCAGCAGCTTAATTGTGGGCTGGACCGGGGAGCTGTTTTTT. Translating gives CASSLIVGWTGELFF.